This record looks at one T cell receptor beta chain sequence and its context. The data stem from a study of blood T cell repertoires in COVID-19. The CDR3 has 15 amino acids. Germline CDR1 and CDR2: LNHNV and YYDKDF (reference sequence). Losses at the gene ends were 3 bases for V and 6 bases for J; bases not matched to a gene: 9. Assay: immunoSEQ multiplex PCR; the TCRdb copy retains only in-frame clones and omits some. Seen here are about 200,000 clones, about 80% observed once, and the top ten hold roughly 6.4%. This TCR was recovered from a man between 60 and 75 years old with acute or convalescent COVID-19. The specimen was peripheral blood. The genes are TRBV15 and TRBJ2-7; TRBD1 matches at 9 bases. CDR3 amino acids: CATSSPGTGIGEQYF. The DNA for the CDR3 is TGTGCCACCAGCAGCCCCGGGACAGGGATCGGCGAGCAGTACTTC. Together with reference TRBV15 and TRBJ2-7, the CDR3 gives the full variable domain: DAMVIQNPRYQVTQFGKPVTLSCSQTLNHNVMYWYQQKSSQAPKLLFHYYDKDFNNEADTPDNFQSRRPNTSFCFLDIRSPGLGDTAMYLCATSSPGTGIGEQYFGPGTRLTVT.